This TCR beta chain appears in the sequencing data of a study of cytomegalovirus exposure and HLA in healthy donors (TCRdb year 2017). Broadly, across the study: An earlier analysis of roughly 630 of the donors reported roughly 300 Gb of sequence data and 117 million unique TCR beta sequences from some 180 million T cells. About 5 DR-DQ haplotypes were handled as single units for association and clustering, since linkage in the cohort was strong. Across 300 to 400 genotyped donors of the cohort, an average of about 200,000 unique TCR beta nucleotide sequences per donor were sequenced, and roughly 18% of those sequences were non-productive. The genetic ancestry cluster associated with self-reported Caucasian donors included 81% of the 398 genotyped donors. In addition to the first cohort of approximately 670 subjects, a separate validation cohort of 130 or so different subjects was used. The study was designed to test whether signatures of past pathogen exposure could be identified by cataloging public T cell receptors. Donor age, sex, ethnicity and CMV serostatus were compiled alongside the repertoire data. The number of typed donors differed by locus: 629-630 for A, B, C, DRB1 and DQB1; some 540 for DQA1; around 610 for DPA1; and around 490 for DPB1. A later analysis re-analyzed previously published TCR beta repertoires from 660 or so donors and added high-resolution HLA genotyping to study TCR occurrence patterns. In a later genetic analysis, genome-wide SNP genotypes for about three fifths of the 666 donors were used, and that subset was treated as a discovery cohort. The later analysis used no new phenotypic data to find candidate immune exposures, relying instead on TCR beta sequences and their occurrence across donors. HLA typing included class I and class II loci at four-digit resolution. The study used immunosequencing to profile the T cell repertoires of approximately 640 subjects and linked those repertoires to cytomegalovirus serostatus. The study combined high-throughput TCR immunosequencing, statistical association of individual TCRs with disease status, and machine learning to predict cytomegalovirus infection status. Roughly 300 gigabases of sequencing data and 70 million to 85 million unique TCR sequences were included in an early release covering about 700 HLA-typed donors. All discovery cohort repertoires had been generated using a single sequencing platform. An earlier analysis of a few hundred of the donors applied high-throughput TCR beta sequencing to assess whether each TCR beta V gene segment acted as functional or pseudogenic. The paper's findings and limits, for the study overall: A later analysis associated 17,000 or so TCR beta sequences with specific HLA alleles at a false discovery rate of 0.05. Several of the top co-occurrence clusters appeared to be linked to parvovirus B19, influenza, CMV and Epstein-Barr virus, according to a later analysis. In a later analysis, the rate of TCR association differed among HLA loci, with DRB1 alleles having the most associated TCRs and HLA-C alleles having the fewest. The classifier was reported to diagnose cytomegalovirus status with high specificity and sensitivity in both the original and validation cohorts. The presence/absence analyses assumed that sequencing depth was roughly uniform across donors, and that assumption may not be true. This cohort had only TCR beta chains sequenced, and the lack of alpha or paired-chain data limited which features could be detected. Across donors, most TCR sequences were observed very rarely, whereas some public TCRs were present in many individuals. A later analysis found that most CMV-associated TCR beta chains appeared HLA-restricted, with HLA associations seemingly driven largely by CMV exposure. Linkage disequilibrium might explain the correlated functional status among segregating V segments, but an unknown experimental factor could not be ruled out. Three of the identified cytomegalovirus-associated TCR beta chains were confirmed in vitro to be specific for cytomegalovirus antigens. In a later analysis, HLA-associated TCR beta chains showed more clonal expansion and lower generation probabilities than non-associated chains that were equally common. CMV serostatus was the only immune exposure information available for the cohort. A later genetic analysis associated a missense DCLRE1C variant with V-gene and J-gene trimming of TCR beta chains, and an independent cohort replicated the association. The study listed 150 to 200 TCR beta chains as associated with cytomegalovirus. When HLA alleles, especially DR and DQ, strongly co-occurred, attributing TCR associations to individual alleles was difficult. The authors suggested that the approach could potentially be generalized to other disease states and immunological phenotypes. In a later genetic analysis, fewer N-insertions in productive TCRs were reported among donors in an Asian-associated ancestry cluster than the roughly 710-donor mean. Because counts were too low, fewer than 20 rarely observed V segments, including chromosome 9 orphons, were excluded from the earlier analysis of fewer than 650 of the donors. In an earlier analysis of approximately 590 of the donors, most TCR beta V segments appeared in productive rearrangements about 87% or about 30% of the time, broadly matching IMGT annotations. Some IMGT-functional V segments, including TRBV6-2 and TRBV6-3, could not be told apart with the 87-base-pair reads, so those segments were excluded. Because some donors lacked HLA typing at each locus, the association tests relied only on the typed subset. A group of highly shared sequence variants was considered likely to be a technical artifact of the sequencing pipeline. A further reported finding was that TCR beta sequences accurately predicted the HLA-A and HLA-B alleles for most subjects in the first cohort.

Worth noting for this clone: The antigen it recognizes is unknown. Base-call qualities are not available, and no considerably larger clone is one nucleotide away.

The library was prepared using the immunoSEQ multiplex PCR assay. For the multiplex PCR, a mixture combining 60 forward primers for TCR Vbeta segments and 13 reverse primers for TCR Jbeta segments was used. Amplification of the CDR3 region of rearranged TCR beta genes was performed with a multiplex PCR assay on genomic DNA. Amplified TCR beta libraries were sequenced as 87-base-pair reads on the Illumina HiSeq System. From the authors' description of their analysis: Across the roughly 670 repertoires, a later analysis counted some 81 million unique TCR beta chains, some 11 million of which were shared by at least two donors. Raw reads were error-corrected and collapsed into unique sequences with a nearest-neighbor algorithm that merged closely related sequences to remove PCR and sequencing errors. Alignment of CDR3 sequences to IMGT reference sequences was used to assign V, D and J gene segments. For a sequence to be retained, a match of at least six nucleotides to both a V gene segment and a J gene segment was required. A rearrangement counted as productive if the CDR3 had no stop codons and remained in frame with V and J, and every other rearrangement counted as non-productive. Following IMGT convention, CDR3 was defined as the stretch from the second conserved V-encoded cysteine to the conserved J-encoded phenylalanine. The earlier analysis of 587 of the donors excluded sequences that lacked an unambiguous match to a single V gene segment. An earlier analysis of a few hundred of the donors classified V segments as functional when productive rearrangements were above 56.7% and as segregating when the standard deviation between donors was above 5%. To diagnose cytomegalovirus status from the catalog of TCR beta chain sequences, a statistical classification framework was built. A later analysis assigned V and J genes by comparing TCR nucleotide sequences with IMGT/GENE-DB human TR gene sequences. In a later analysis, CDR3 sequences and most-parsimonious VDJ recombination scenarios were assigned using the TCRdist pipeline. A later analysis defined each TCR beta chain by its CDR3 amino acid sequence plus V-gene family, and excluded reads lacking a unique V-gene family. As a way to deal with suspected cross-contamination and a sequencing artifact, a later analysis dropped approximately 570 nucleotide sequences that were highly shared and had low generation probability. In a later analysis, a clonal expansion index was calculated for each public chain from normalized within-repertoire ranks of inferred template counts. In a later analysis, generation probabilities were computed using a VDJ recombination model fitted to out-of-frame rearrangements, and the results were checked against IGoR. Hypergeometric tests were used in a later analysis to score TCR-TCR, TCR-HLA and TCR-CMV co-occurrence, with a repertoire-size bias correction applied to the TCR pairs. In a later analysis, false discovery rates were estimated by permuting HLA or CMV assignments 20 times. In a later analysis, co-occurring TCRs were grouped using DBSCAN, and TCRdist sequence similarity was added for clustering within HLA-allele-positive subsets. Co-occurrence clustering excluded repertoires with fewer than 30,000 or more than 120,000 public chains, plus five with anomalous nucleotide sharing. Not all clones reach the TCRdb copy of this immuneACCESS table, which keeps in-frame sequences only. Checked studies attribute under half of the gap to unresolved V genes and leave the rest unexplained. The V and J calls and clone size were taken over from that table, and D and trimming were inferred from the DNA. This sample gives more than 90,000 clones in total; over 60% of them show up just once. The ten largest clones capture 6.5% to 8.5% of the sample.

The cohort was made up of roughly 670 healthy bone marrow donors. Cohort members were all nominally healthy when sampled, although unrecorded immune exposures were likely present. CMV serostatus was recorded as positive for roughly 290 and negative for about 50% of the roughly 670 cohort members, whereas no CMV serostatus was recorded for the donor in question. A peripheral blood sample was provided by each donor, and peripheral blood mononuclear cells were used for TCR beta sequencing. The Qiagen DNeasy Blood Extraction Kit was used to extract genomic DNA from the blood cell samples. V is reduced by 3 bases and J by 5 bases, leaving a spacing of 13 bases between them. CDR1 and CDR2 (MNHEY, SVGAGI) derive from the germline V gene. From the cysteine through the phenylalanine, the CDR3 covers 14 amino acids. Solely the CDR3 DNA is kept, with 42 bases framed from the first base.

The sample was PBMCs. This sequence originates from a human donor in good health. Recombination joined TRBV6-5 with TRBJ2-5; the D gene is possibly TRBD1, with 5 bases matching. The nucleotide sequence reads TGTGCCAGCAGTTATTCGCAGGGATGGGAGACCCAGTACTTC. Its protein is CASSYSQGWETQYF.